One TCR beta chain is described in this entry. The data derive from a study of blood T cell repertoires in COVID-19. In the authors' workflow: By means of reference gene primer amplification, nucleated cell counts were estimated. Sequenced by immunoSEQ multiplex PCR; TCRdb stores in-frame clones only, minus some. For V, J and clone size, that table is used; D and trimming come from the DNA. The repertoire has more than 40,000 clones, 86% of them found once; the top ten carry just over 3%. V was trimmed by 4 bases and J by 5 bases, leaving 14 bases between them. CDR1 and CDR2 from the germline V gene are MGHRA and YSYEKL. There are 15 residues in the CDR3.

The chain links TRBV4-1 to TRBJ2-2, with D tentatively TRBD2 (5 bases). Sequencing was performed on PBMCs or T cells enriched from blood (not recorded which). The sequence came from a woman aged 50 to 60 who had recovered from COVID-19. The CDR3 is CASSLGPRGTGELFF. DNA of the CDR3: TGCGCCAGCAGCCTAGGACCTCGGGGAACCGGGGAGCTGTTTTTT.